These 24 T cell receptor beta chains were all obtained from the same sample, sequenced in a study of cytomegalovirus exposure and HLA in healthy donors. PCR was performed using 60 Vbeta and 13 Jbeta primers. Here immunoSEQ multiplex PCR was the method, and the copy in TCRdb shows in-frame clones only, minus some. The sample lists about 190,000 clones, 87% occurring once. Input material: PBMCs. These receptors all come from a man aged 25 to 40 in good health and CMV-seronegative.

The chain joins TRBV4-2 to TRBJ2-7; 9 bases agree with TRBD1. The CDR3 extends over 15 amino acids. Germline CDR1 and CDR2: LGHNA and YNFKEQ. V lost 5 bases and J lost 3; bases outside the gene matches: 8. CDR3 in DNA: TGTGCCAGCAGCACGACAGGGGGGCGGTACTACGAGCAGTACTTC. Translated, it gives CASSTTGGRYYEQYF.

The table lists this clone with a count of one. V gene TRBV9 combines with J gene TRBJ2-7; D may be TRBD2 (6 bases). The CDR3 is 13 residues long. Trimming removed 4 bases at V and 4 bases at J, with 12 bases between. Germline CDR1 and CDR2: SGDLS and YYNGEE. CDR3 DNA: TGTGCCAGCAGCCCGGGGGAGGTGTACGAGCAGTACTTC. Amino acid sequence: CASSPGEVYEQYF.

The chain joins TRBV5-1 to TRBJ2-7; the match to TRBD1 covers 9 bases. After removal of 5 bases from V and 0 bases from J, the junction contained 6 bases not matched to a gene. CDR1 and CDR2 (germline): SGHRS, YFSETQ. CDR3 size: 15 residues. The chain's CDR3 is CASRGGTGYSYEQYF. The CDR3 nucleotides are TGCGCCAGCAGAGGGGGGACAGGGTACTCCTACGAGCAGTACTTC.

The rearrangement joins TRBV28 to TRBJ1-5, with 9 nucleotides matching TRBD1. The trim removed 11 bases at V and 6 bases at J, leaving 5 bases unmatched. Germline V gene lookup returns CDR1 MDHEN and CDR2 SYDVKM. The CDR3 runs 12 residues. CDR3 sequence (DNA): TGTGCCGGGGGGACAGGGCGTCAGCCCCAGCATTTT. This codes for CAGGTGRQPQHF.

The chain recombines TRBV6-5 with TRBJ1-1; possibly TRBD1 for D (6 bases). The CDR3 has 14 amino acids. Germline V CDR1 and CDR2: MNHEY, SVGAGI. Between the trimmed V and J ends, which lost 2 bases and 11 bases, there was a span of 18 bases. The CDR3 DNA reads as TGTGCCAGCAGTTACGGGGGACACCCTTTGGCGGCTTTCTTT. Residues: CASSYGGHPLAAFF.

This clone appeared a single time. The V call is TRBV11-2, the J call TRBJ2-3; D is undetermined. V lost 2 bases and J lost 5, with 8 bases in between. CDR3 length equals 13 residues. Germline CDR1 and CDR2: SGHAT and FQNNGV. CDR3 sequence reads: CASSLSTRDTQYF. The DNA of the CDR3 is TGTGCCAGCAGCTTAAGTACTCGAGATACGCAGTATTTT.

The V and J genes are TRBV14 and TRBJ1-1, with a tentative D call TRBD1 (6 bases). The CDR3 is made up of 14 amino acids. Germline V gives CDR1 SGHDN, CDR2 FVKESK. V gave up 3 bases and J gave up 1 base, with 9 bases separating them. CDR3 sequence reads: CASSHADRNTEAFF. In DNA, the CDR3 is TGTGCCAGCAGCCACGCGGACAGGAACACTGAAGCTTTCTTT.

V gene TRBV2 combines with J gene TRBJ1-1; no firm D call. The CDR3 totals 17 residues. V was shortened by 5 bases and J by 1 base, with 20 bases between the two germline ends. Germline CDR1 reads SNHLY; CDR2 reads FYNNEI. Here the CDR3 DNA reads TGTGCCAGCAGTCAAACCCAATCAGACGGAGAGAACACTGAAGCTTTCTTT. Amino acids: CASSQTQSDGENTEAFF.

CDR3 bases: TGTGCCAGCACCTTTCGGGACAACTCCTACGAGCAGTACTTC. It specifies CASTFRDNSYEQYF. The V and J genes are TRBV7-9 and TRBJ2-7, with D possibly matching TRBD1 (6 bases). Germline lookup yields CDR1 SEHNR and CDR2 FQNEAQ (reference sequence). The CDR3 spans 14 residues. The V and J ends lost 7 bases and 0 bases respectively, with 13 bases between them.

V gene TRBV27 combines with J gene TRBJ1-5, with D possibly being TRBD1 (6 bases). The CDR3 contains 13 residues. CDR1 and CDR2 (germline): MNHEY, SMNVEV (reference sequence). V lost 6 bases and J lost 7, with 13 bases in between. The chain's CDR3 is CASSPGGGQPQHF. CDR3 DNA sequence: TGTGCCAGCAGCCCGGGAGGGGGGCAGCCCCAGCATTTT.

The J gene is TRBJ2-1, the V gene TRBV5-6; 12 positions match TRBD2. The CDR3 consists of 14 residues. Germline CDR1 and CDR2: SGHDT and YYEEEE. V was clipped by 5 bases and J by 8 bases; unmatched bases: 5. CDR3 loop: CASRWLAGGDEQFF. The CDR3 DNA is TGTGCCAGCAGATGGCTAGCGGGAGGGGATGAGCAGTTCTTC.

The chain recombines TRBV6-5 with TRBJ1-1; D is unresolved. This CDR3 spans 14 amino acids. Between the trimmed V and J ends, which lost 0 bases and 3 bases, there was a span of 8 bases. Germline V lookup: CDR1 MNHEY, CDR2 SVGAGI. CDR3 residues: CASSYSRWDTEAFF. The CDR3 DNA is TGTGCCAGCAGTTACTCGAGGTGGGACACTGAAGCTTTCTTT.

This clone has a single count. The genes are TRBV29-1 and TRBJ1-5; no clear D. Trimming pared 4 bases from V and 0 bases from J, leaving 7 bases between. There are 13 residues in the CDR3. CDR1 is SQVTM, CDR2 ANQGSEA, per germline. The CDR3 reads CSVAGDSNQPQHF. CDR3 DNA: TGCAGCGTTGCGGGAGATAGCAATCAGCCCCAGCATTTT.

V and J are TRBV7-9 and TRBJ2-1; a weak D match, TRBD2 (7 bases). The V and J ends lost 1 base and 4 bases respectively, with 20 bases between them. CDR1 SEHNR and CDR2 FQNEAQ come from the germline V gene (reference sequence). The length of the CDR3 is 18 residues. The DNA of the CDR3 is TGTGCCAGCAGCTTAGAAGGGAGGGGTGGGGGGCCGTACAATGAGCAGTTCTTC. Translation gives CASSLEGRGGGPYNEQFF.

The chain combines TRBV28 with TRBJ2-1; D possibly corresponds to TRBD1 (6 bases). Germline lookup yields CDR1 MDHEN and CDR2 SYDVKM. This CDR3 is 15 amino acids long. V gave up 6 bases and J gave up 1 base, with 13 bases separating them. CDR3 sequence: CASRETGRSYNEQFF. The CDR3 DNA is TGTGCCAGCAGAGAAACAGGGAGATCCTACAATGAGCAGTTCTTC.

The genes are TRBV19 and TRBJ2-1, with TRBD2 identical over 12 bases. This CDR3 has 15 residues. V shed 6 bases, J shed 4 bases, and the junction held 4 bases outside the gene matches. Germline CDR1 reads LNHDA; CDR2 reads SQIVND (reference sequence). The CDR3 coding sequence is TGTGCCAGTAGAACGGGACTAGCGGGTTACAATGAGCAGTTCTTC. Protein product: CASRTGLAGYNEQFF.

This chain uses TRBV7-9 with TRBJ1-2; D gene uncertain. CDR1 and CDR2 from the germline V gene are SEHNR and FQNEAQ (reference sequence). The V gene lost 5 bases and the J gene lost 0 bases, with 7 bases spanning the gap. The CDR3 is 13 residues long. The CDR3 DNA reads TGTGCCAGCAGCGCACGGGCTAACTATGGCTACACCTTC. This translates into CASSARANYGYTF. Full variable domain (missing parts from reference TRBV7-9 and TRBJ1-2): DTGVSQNPRHKITKRGQNVTFRCDPISEHNRLYWYRQTLGQGPEFLTYFQNEAQLEKSRLLSDRFSAERPKGSFSTLEIQRTEQGDSAMYLCASSARANYGYTFGSGTRLTVV.

The chain couples TRBV7-2 to TRBJ2-1; TRBD1 is a possible D gene (5 bases). Between the trimmed V and J ends, which lost 3 bases and 4 bases, there was a span of 13 bases. The CDR3 consists of 15 residues. Germline V lookup: CDR1 SGHTA, CDR2 FQGNSA. The chain's CDR3 is CASSFRQGTYNEQFF. The CDR3 DNA follows: TGTGCCAGCAGCTTTAGGCAGGGTACATACAATGAGCAGTTCTTC.

This chain uses TRBV7-9 with TRBJ2-6; possibly TRBD2 for D (5 bases). From germline, CDR1 is SEHNR and CDR2 FQNEAQ (reference sequence). V was cut by 5 bases and J by 3 bases, with 8 bases left in between. This CDR3 is built from 14 residues. CDR3 sequence: CASSPEGGANVLTF. The CDR3 nucleotides read TGTGCCAGCAGCCCCGAGGGTGGGGCCAACGTCCTGACTTTC.

In its sample, this clone was seen a few times. The chain links TRBV9 to TRBJ2-7; possibly TRBD1 for D (6 bases). Germline-derived CDR1 and CDR2 are SGDLS and YYNGEE. V lost 0 bases, J lost 6 bases, and 13 bases lay in between. The CDR3 totals 14 residues. The CDR3 region has the DNA TGTGCCAGCAGCGTAGCCCCGAACAGGGTCGAGCAGTACTTC. This gives the protein CASSVAPNRVEQYF.

J is TRBJ2-7 and V is TRBV2, with no clear D. There are 10 residues in the CDR3. CDR1 and CDR2 from the germline V gene are SNHLY and FYNNEI. The V gene lost 6 bases and the J gene lost 3 bases, with 3 bases spanning the gap. CDR3 coding DNA: TGTGCCAGCAGCTACTACGAGCAGTACTTC. This sequence encodes CASSYYEQYF.

V is TRBV7-8 and J is TRBJ2-7; possibly TRBD2 for D (6 bases). The CDR3 is made up of 15 amino acids. V was pared by 5 bases and J by 2 bases, with 16 bases between. From germline, CDR1 is SGHVS and CDR2 FQNEAQ. The CDR3 DNA is TGTGCCAGCAGCCTTGGGGGTGGAGGGGCCTACGAGCAGTACTTC. It specifies CASSLGGGGAYEQYF.

This chain links TRBV7-2 with TRBJ2-5; 9 bases are a match to TRBD1. This CDR3 contains 17 residues. Germline values: CDR1 SGHTA, CDR2 FQGNSA. Unmatched junction bases numbered 13, after V lost 6 bases and J lost 2 bases. CDR3 nucleotide sequence: TGTGCCAGCAGTAGACAGGGGGGGGGCTTGGGGCAAGAGACCCAGTACTTC. This sequence encodes CASSRQGGGLGQETQYF.

The chain carries TRBV4-1 and TRBJ2-1, with D tentatively TRBD1 (6 bases). The V end was cut by 5 bases, the J end by 0 bases, with 11 bases between. Germline CDR1 reads MGHRA; CDR2 reads YSYEKL. The CDR3 length is 15 residues. CDR3 DNA: TGCGCCAGCAGCTCCAGACAGGCCTCCTACAATGAGCAGTTCTTC. The encoded protein is CASSSRQASYNEQFF.